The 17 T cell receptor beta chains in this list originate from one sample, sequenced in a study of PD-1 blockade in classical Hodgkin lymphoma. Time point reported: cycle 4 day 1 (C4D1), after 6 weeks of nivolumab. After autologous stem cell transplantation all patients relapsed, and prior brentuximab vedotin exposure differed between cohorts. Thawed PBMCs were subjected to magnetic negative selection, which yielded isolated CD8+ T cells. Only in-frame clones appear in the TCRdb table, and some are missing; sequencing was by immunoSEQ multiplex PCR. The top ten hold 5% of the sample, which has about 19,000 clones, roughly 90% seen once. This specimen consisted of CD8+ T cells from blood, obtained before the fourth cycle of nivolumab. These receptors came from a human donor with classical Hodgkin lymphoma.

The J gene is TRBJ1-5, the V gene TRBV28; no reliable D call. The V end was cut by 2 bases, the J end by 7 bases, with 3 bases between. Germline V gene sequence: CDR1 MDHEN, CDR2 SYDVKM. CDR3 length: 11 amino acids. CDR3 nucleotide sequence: TGTGCCAGCAGTTTAGGGCAGCCCCAGCATTTT. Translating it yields CASSLGQPQHF.

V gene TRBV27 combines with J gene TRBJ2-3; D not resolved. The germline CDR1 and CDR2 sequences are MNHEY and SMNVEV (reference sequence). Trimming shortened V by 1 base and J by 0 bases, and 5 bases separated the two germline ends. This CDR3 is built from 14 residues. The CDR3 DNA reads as TGTGCCAGCAGTTTATTACAGAGCACAGATACGCAGTATTTT. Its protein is CASSLLQSTDTQYF.

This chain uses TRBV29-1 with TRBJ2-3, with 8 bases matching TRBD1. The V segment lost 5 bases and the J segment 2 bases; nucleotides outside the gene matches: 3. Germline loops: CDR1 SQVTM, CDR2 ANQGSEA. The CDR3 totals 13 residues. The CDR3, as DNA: TGCAGCGTTCGGACAGGGCTCACAGATACGCAGTATTTT. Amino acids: CSVRTGLTDTQYF.

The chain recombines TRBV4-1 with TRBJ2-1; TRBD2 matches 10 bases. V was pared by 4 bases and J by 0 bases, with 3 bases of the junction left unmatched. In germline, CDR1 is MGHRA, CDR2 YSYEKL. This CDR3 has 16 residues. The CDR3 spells CASSLASGSSYNEQFF. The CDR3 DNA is TGCGCCAGCAGCCTAGCTAGCGGGAGCTCCTACAATGAGCAGTTCTTC.

The CDR3 sequence: CASSLPRGGGLTDTQYF. The CDR3 DNA reads as TGTGCCAGCAGTTTACCCAGGGGAGGGGGCCTCACAGATACGCAGTATTTT. The chain recombines TRBV27 with TRBJ2-3; D is tentatively TRBD1 or TRBD2 (7 bases each). CDR1 is MNHEY, CDR2 SMNVEV, per germline (reference sequence). V was cut by 2 bases and J by 2 bases, with 17 bases left in between. The CDR3 runs to 17 residues.

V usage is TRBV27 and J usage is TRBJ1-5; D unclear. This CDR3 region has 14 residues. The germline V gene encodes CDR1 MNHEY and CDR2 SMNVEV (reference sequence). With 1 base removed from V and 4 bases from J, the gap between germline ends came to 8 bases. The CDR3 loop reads CASSLFRNNQPQHF. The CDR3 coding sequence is TGTGCCAGCAGTTTATTCCGGAATAATCAGCCCCAGCATTTT.

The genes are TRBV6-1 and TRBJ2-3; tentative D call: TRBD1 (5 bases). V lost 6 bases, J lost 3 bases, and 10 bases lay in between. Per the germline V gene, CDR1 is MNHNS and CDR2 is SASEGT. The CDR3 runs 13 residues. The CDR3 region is CASSQGGTDTQYF. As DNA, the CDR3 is TGTGCCAGCAGCCAGGGTGGAACAGATACGCAGTATTTT.

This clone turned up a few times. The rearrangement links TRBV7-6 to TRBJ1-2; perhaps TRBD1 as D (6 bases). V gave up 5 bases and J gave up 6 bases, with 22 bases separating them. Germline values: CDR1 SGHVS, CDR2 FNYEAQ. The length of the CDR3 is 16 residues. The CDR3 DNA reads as TGTGCCAGCAGCCAAGGGGGTTGGACTCAAGGGGATGGCTACACCTTC. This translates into CASSQGGWTQGDGYTF.

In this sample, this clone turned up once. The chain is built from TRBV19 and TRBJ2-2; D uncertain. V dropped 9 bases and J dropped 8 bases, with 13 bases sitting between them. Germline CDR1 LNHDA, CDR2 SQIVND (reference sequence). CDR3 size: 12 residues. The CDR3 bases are TGTGCCAGCAAGGATCGAAGTGGGGAGCTGTTTTTT. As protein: CASKDRSGELFF. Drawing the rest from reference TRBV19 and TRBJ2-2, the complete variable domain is DGGITQSPKYLFRKEGQNVTLSCEQNLNHDAMYWYRQDPGQGLRLIYYSQIVNDFQKGDIAEGYSVSREKKESFPLTVTSAQKNPTAFYLCASKDRSGELFFGEGSRLTVL.

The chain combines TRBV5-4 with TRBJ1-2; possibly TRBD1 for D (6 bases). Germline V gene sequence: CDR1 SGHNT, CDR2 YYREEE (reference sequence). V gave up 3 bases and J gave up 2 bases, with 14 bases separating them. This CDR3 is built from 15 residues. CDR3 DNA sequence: TGTGCCAGCAGCTCACCTCCGGACAGCAACTATGGCTACACCTTC. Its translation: CASSSPPDSNYGYTF.

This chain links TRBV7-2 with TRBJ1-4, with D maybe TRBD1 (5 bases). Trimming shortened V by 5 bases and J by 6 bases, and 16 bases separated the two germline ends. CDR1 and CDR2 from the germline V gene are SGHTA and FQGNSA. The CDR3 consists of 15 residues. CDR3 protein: CASSGQGASDEKLFF. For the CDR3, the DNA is TGTGCCAGCAGCGGACAAGGGGCTAGTGATGAAAAACTGTTTTTT.

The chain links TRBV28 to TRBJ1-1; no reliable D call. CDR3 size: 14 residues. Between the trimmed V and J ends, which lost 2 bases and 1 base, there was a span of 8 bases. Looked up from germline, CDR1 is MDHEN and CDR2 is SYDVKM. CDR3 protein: CASSLPRANTEAFF. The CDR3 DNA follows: TGTGCCAGCAGTTTACCCCGGGCGAACACTGAAGCTTTCTTT.

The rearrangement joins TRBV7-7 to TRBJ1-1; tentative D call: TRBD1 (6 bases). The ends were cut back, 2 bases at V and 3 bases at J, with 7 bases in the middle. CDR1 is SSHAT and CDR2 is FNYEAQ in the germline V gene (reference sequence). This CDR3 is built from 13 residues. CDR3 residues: CASSLSGDTEAFF. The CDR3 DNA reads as TGTGCCAGCAGCTTATCAGGGGACACTGAAGCTTTCTTT. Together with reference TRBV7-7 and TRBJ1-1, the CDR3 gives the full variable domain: GAGVSQSPRYKVTKRGQDVTLRCDPISSHATLYWYQQALGQGPEFLTYFNYEAQPDKSGLPSDRFSAERPEGSISTLTIQRTEQRDSAMYRCASSLSGDTEAFFGQGTRLTVV.

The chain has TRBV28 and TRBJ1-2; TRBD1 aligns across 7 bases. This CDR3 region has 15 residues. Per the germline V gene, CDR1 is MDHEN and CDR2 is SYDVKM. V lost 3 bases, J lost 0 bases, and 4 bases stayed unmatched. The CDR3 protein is CASSFPGTANYGYTF. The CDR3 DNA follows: TGTGCCAGCAGTTTCCCCGGGACAGCTAACTATGGCTACACCTTC.

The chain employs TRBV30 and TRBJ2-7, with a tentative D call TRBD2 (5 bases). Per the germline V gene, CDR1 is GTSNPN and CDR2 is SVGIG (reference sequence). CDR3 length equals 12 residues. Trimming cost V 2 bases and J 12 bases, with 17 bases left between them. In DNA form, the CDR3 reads TGTGCCTGGAGTTTCGACGGTCGGGATTCGTACTTC. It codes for CAWSFDGRDSYF.

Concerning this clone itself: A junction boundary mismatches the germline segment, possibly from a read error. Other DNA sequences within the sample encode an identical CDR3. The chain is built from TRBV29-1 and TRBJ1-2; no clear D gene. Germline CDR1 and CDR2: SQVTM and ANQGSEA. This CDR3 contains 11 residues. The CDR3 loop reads CSARGDYGYTF. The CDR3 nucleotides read TGCAGCGCTCGGGGAGACTATGGCTATACCTTC.

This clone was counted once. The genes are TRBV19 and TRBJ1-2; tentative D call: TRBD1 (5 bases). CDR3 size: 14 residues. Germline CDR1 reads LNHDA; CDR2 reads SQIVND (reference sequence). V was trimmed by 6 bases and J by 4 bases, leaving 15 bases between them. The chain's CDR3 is CASRAGPQTYGYTF. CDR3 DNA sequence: TGTGCCAGTAGGGCGGGACCTCAAACCTATGGCTACACCTTC. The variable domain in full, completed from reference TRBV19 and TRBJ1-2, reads DGGITQSPKYLFRKEGQNVTLSCEQNLNHDAMYWYRQDPGQGLRLIYYSQIVNDFQKGDIAEGYSVSREKKESFPLTVTSAQKNPTAFYLCASRAGPQTYGYTFGSGTRLTVV.